Reported below is one TCR beta chain. Naive CD8 cells lacked CD45RO and underwent positive selection for CCR7, leaving out terminally differentiated effector memory CD45RA+ cells. Libraries were prepared by immunoSEQ multiplex PCR; TCRdb keeps only in-frame clonotypes and omits some of them. The table shows roughly 2,000,000 clones, with around 93% occurring only once. These data come from a study of shared clonotypes between healthy human individuals. The V gene's germline CDR1 is SEHNR and CDR2 FQNEAQ (reference sequence). Between the trimmed V and J ends, which lost 5 bases and 5 bases, there was a span of 27 bases. The CDR3 length is 18 residues.

Material: naive CD8+ T cells from PBMCs. The J gene is TRBJ1-2, the V gene TRBV7-9; possibly TRBD1 for D (6 bases). The TCR comes from a man between 18 and 35 years old in good health. Some clones in this sample may be carry-over from other donors' samples. The CDR3 DNA sequence: TGTGCCAGCAGCCCGCCGTTTGGGGGGGCGTCAAAGCGTTATGGCTACACCTTC. It encodes CASSPPFGGASKRYGYTF.